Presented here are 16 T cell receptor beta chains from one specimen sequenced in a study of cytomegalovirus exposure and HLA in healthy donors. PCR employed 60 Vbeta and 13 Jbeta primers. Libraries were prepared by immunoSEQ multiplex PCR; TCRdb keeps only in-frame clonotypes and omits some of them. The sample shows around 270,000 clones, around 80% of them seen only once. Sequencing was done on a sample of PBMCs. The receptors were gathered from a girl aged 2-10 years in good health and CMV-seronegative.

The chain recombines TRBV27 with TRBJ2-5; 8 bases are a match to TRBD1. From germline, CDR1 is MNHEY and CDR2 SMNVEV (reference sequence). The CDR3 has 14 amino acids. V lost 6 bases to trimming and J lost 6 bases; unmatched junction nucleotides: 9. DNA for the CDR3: TGTGCCAGCAGCTCAGGGGGCGCGGTAAAGACCCAGTACTTC. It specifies CASSSGGAVKTQYF.

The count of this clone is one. The CDR3: CASRTGKSPYEQYF. The CDR3 coding sequence is TGTGCCAGTAGAACAGGGAAGTCCCCCTACGAGCAGTACTTC. The gene calls are TRBV19 and TRBJ2-7, with D possibly TRBD1 on 6 matching bases. CDR3 length: 14 residues. The V end was cut by 6 bases, the J end by 2 bases, with 14 bases between. The V gene's germline CDR1 is LNHDA and CDR2 SQIVND (reference sequence).

The CDR3: CASSSLEGQNEKLFF. The CDR3 bases are TGTGCCAGCAGCTCGCTCGAGGGACAGAATGAAAAACTGTTTTTT. This sequence joins TRBV7-9 and TRBJ1-4; 7 bases fit TRBD1. The trim removed 4 bases at V and 5 bases at J, leaving 7 bases unmatched. Germline-derived CDR1 and CDR2 are SEHNR and FQNEAQ (reference sequence). CDR3 length: 15 amino acids.

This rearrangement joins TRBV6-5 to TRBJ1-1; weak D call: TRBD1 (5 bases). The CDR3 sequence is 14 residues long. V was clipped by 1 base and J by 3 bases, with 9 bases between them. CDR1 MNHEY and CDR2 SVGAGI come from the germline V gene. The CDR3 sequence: CASSYWGEDTEAFF. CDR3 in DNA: TGTGCCAGCAGTTACTGGGGGGAGGACACTGAAGCTTTCTTT.

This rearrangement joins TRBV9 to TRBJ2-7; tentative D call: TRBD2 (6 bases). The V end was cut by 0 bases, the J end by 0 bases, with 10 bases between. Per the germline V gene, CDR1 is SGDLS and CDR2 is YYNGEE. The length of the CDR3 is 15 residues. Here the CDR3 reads CASSVGVADSYEQYF. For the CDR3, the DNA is TGTGCCAGCAGCGTAGGGGTAGCGGACTCCTACGAGCAGTACTTC.

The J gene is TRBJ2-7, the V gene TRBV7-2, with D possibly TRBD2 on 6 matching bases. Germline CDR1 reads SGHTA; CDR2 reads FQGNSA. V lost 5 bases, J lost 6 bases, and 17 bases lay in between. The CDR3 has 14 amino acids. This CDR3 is CASSGTPTNSEQYF. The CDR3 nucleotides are TGTGCCAGCAGCGGGACTCCTACTAACTCCGAGCAGTACTTC.

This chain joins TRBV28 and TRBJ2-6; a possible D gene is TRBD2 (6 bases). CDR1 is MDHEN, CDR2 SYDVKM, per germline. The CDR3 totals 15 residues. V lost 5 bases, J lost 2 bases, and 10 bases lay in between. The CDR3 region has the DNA TGTGCCAGCAGTGGCTCGGGGGCTGGGGCCAACGTCCTGACTTTC. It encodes CASSGSGAGANVLTF.

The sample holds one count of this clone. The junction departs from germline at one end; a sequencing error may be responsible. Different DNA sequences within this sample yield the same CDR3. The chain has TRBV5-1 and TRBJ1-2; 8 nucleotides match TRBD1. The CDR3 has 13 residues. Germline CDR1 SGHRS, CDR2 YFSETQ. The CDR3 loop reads CASSEGTGYGYTF. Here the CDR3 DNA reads TGTGCCAGCAGCGAGGGGACAGGCTATGGCTACACCTTC.

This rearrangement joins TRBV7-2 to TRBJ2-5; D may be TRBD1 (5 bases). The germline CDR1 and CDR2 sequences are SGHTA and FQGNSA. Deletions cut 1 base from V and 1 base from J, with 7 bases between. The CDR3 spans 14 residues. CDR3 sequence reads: CASSLGGGQETQYF. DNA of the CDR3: TGTGCCAGCAGCTTAGGGGGCGGCCAAGAGACCCAGTACTTC. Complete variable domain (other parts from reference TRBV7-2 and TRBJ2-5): GAGVSQSPSNKVTEKGKDVELRCDPISGHTALYWYRQSLGQGLEFLIYFQGNSAPDKSGLPSDRFSAERTGGSVSTLTIQRTQQEDSAVYLCASSLGGGQETQYFGPGTRLLVL.

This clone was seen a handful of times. The CDR3 sequence is CASSRGQGSGETQYF. DNA of the CDR3: TGTGCCAGCAGCCGAGGACAGGGGTCGGGAGAGACCCAGTACTTC. The rearrangement uses TRBV4-2 and TRBJ2-5, with 9 positions matching TRBD1. V dropped 4 bases and J dropped 4; count of bases not matched to a gene: 7. CDR1 LGHNA and CDR2 YNFKEQ come from the germline V gene. This CDR3 has 15 residues.

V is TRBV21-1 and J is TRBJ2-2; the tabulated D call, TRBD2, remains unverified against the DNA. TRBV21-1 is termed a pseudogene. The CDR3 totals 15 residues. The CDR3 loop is CASSTGGLSTGELFF. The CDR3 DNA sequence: TGTGCCAGCAGCACCGGGGGGCTGTCGACCGGGGAGCTGTTTTTT.

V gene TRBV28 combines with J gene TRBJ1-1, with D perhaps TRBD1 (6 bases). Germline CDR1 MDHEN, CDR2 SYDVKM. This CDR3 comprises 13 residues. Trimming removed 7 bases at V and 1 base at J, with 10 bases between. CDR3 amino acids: CASIKQGNTEAFF. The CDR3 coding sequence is TGTGCCAGCATCAAACAGGGGAACACTGAAGCTTTCTTT.

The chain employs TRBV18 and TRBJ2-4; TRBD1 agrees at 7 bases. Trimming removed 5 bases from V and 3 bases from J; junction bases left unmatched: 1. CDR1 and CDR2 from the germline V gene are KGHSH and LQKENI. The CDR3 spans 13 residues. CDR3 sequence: CASSGDSKNIQYF. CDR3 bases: TGTGCCAGCTCAGGGGACAGCAAAAACATTCAGTACTTC.

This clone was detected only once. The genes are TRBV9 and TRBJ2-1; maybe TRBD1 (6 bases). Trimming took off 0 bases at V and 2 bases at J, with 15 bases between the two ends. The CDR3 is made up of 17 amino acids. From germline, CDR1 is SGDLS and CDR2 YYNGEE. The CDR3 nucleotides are TGTGCCAGCAGCGTAGGCAGGGGACCTCGGACCTACAATGAGCAGTTCTTC. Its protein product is CASSVGRGPRTYNEQFF. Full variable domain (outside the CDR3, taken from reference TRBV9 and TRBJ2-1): DSGVTQTPKHLITATGQRVTLRCSPRSGDLSVYWYQQSLDQGLQFLIQYYNGEERAKGNILERFSAQQFPDLHSELNLSSLELGDSALYFCASSVGRGPRTYNEQFFGPGTRLTVL.

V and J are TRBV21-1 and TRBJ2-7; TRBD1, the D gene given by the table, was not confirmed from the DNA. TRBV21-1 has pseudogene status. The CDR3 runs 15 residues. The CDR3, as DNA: TGTGCCAGCAGCCTCAGGTGGGACAGGGTTCGCGAGCAGTACTTC. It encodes CASSLRWDRVREQYF.

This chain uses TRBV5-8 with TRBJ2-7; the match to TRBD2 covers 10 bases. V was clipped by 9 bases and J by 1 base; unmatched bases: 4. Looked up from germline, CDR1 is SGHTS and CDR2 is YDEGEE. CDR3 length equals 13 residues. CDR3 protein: CATRLAGSYEQYF. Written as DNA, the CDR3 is TGTGCCACCAGACTAGCGGGTTCCTACGAGCAGTACTTC.